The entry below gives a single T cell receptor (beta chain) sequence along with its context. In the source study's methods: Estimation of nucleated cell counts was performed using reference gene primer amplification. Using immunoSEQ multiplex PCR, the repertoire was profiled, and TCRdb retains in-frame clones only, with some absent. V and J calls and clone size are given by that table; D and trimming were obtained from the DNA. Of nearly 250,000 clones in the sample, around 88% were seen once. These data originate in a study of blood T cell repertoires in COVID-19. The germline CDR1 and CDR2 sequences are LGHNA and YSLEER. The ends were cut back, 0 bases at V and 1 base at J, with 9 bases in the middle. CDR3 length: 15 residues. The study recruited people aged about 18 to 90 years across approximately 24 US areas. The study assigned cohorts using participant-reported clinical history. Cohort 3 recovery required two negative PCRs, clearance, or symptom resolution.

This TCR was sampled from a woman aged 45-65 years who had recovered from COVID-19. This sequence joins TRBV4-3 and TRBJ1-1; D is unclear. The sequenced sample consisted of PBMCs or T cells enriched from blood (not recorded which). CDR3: CASSQEKGRNTEAFF. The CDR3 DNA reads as TGCGCCAGCAGCCAAGAAAAAGGGAGGAACACTGAAGCTTTCTTT.